The 18 T cell receptor beta chains below come from one sample, sequenced in a study of T cells after posttransplantation cyclophosphamide. Produced via immunoSEQ multiplex PCR; TCRdb's table is partial and in-frame only. The sample lists 66,000 or so clones; about 94% were seen once. Sequencing was done on a sample of PBMCs. These receptors all come from a woman aged 25 to 45 in good health and a related stem cell transplant donor.

This rearrangement joins TRBV30 to TRBJ2-1, with D maybe TRBD2 (5 bases). V dropped 2 bases and J dropped 4 bases, with 9 bases sitting between them. The V gene's germline CDR1 is GTSNPN and CDR2 SVGIG (reference sequence). This CDR3 contains 13 residues. DNA for the CDR3: TGTGCCTGGAGTCGCCAGCGGTACAATGAGCAGTTCTTC. Amino acid sequence: CAWSRQRYNEQFF.

Remarks on this clone: The sample holds other DNA sequences that translate to the same CDR3. The chain recombines TRBV18 with TRBJ1-1; weak D call: TRBD1 (5 bases). V gave up 1 base and J gave up 3 bases, with 6 bases separating them. Germline V gene lookup returns CDR1 KGHSH and CDR2 LQKENI. CDR3 size: 13 residues. The DNA of the CDR3 is TGTGCCAGCTCACCACGGGGGGACACTGAAGCTTTCTTT. Translation: CASSPRGDTEAFF.

V gene TRBV5-1 combines with J gene TRBJ1-3, with a tentative D call TRBD1 (5 bases). V lost 4 bases and J lost 4, with 12 bases in between. The CDR3 loop spans 14 amino acids. Germline lookup yields CDR1 SGHRS and CDR2 YFSETQ. The CDR3 sequence: CASSPGTLGNTIYF. As DNA, the CDR3 is TGCGCCAGCAGCCCCGGGACCCTCGGAAACACCATATATTTT. Filled out from reference TRBV5-1 and TRBJ1-3, the complete variable domain reads KAGVTQTPRYLIKTRGQQVTLSCSPISGHRSVSWYQQTPGQGLQFLFEYFSETQRNKGNFPGRFSGRQFSNSRSEMNVSTLELGDSALYLCASSPGTLGNTIYFGEGSWLTVV.

The rearrangement links TRBV10-1 to TRBJ2-7; perhaps TRBD1 as D (6 bases). With 6 bases removed from V and 6 bases from J, the gap between germline ends came to 15 bases. Germline CDR1 is WNHNN and CDR2 is SYGVQD (reference sequence). The CDR3 is 13 amino acids. The CDR3 nucleotides are TGCGCCAGCAGCCAACAAACAGGGCTCGAGCAGTACTTC. Protein sequence: CASSQQTGLEQYF.

V usage is TRBV19 and J usage is TRBJ2-7, with TRBD1 as a possible D gene (6 bases). CDR3 length: 11 residues. The germline CDR1 and CDR2 sequences are LNHDA and SQIVND (reference sequence). The V end lost 5 bases, the J end lost 5 bases, and 7 bases lay between the germline ends. The CDR3 region has the DNA TGTGCCAGTAGTCAGGGGCACGAGCAGTACTTC. Protein: CASSQGHEQYF. Filled out from reference TRBV19 and TRBJ2-7, the complete variable domain reads DGGITQSPKYLFRKEGQNVTLSCEQNLNHDAMYWYRQDPGQGLRLIYYSQIVNDFQKGDIAEGYSVSREKKESFPLTVTSAQKNPTAFYLCASSQGHEQYFGPGTRLTVT.

CDR3 sequence: CASRRSGSIGAPNEQFF. The CDR3 region has the DNA TGTGCCAGCAGGCGTAGCGGGAGCATTGGGGCCCCGAATGAGCAGTTCTTC. This chain joins TRBV14 and TRBJ2-1; 9 nucleotides agree with TRBD2. V was pared by 6 bases and J by 7 bases, with 16 bases of the junction left unmatched. This CDR3 has 17 residues. Germline CDR1 reads SGHDN; CDR2 reads FVKESK.

The V gene is TRBV19, the J gene TRBJ1-5; D unresolved. The CDR3 totals 13 residues. Looked up from germline, CDR1 is LNHDA and CDR2 is SQIVND (reference sequence). Trimming pared 4 bases from V and 3 bases from J, leaving 7 bases between. The CDR3 DNA is TGTGCCAGTAGTACATCCTCCAATCAGCCCCAGCATTTT. Translated: CASSTSSNQPQHF.

This clone was seen once. The J gene is TRBJ2-1, the V gene TRBV19, with TRBD2 matching 10 bases. Germline CDR1 LNHDA, CDR2 SQIVND (reference sequence). The ends lost 3 bases at V and 5 bases at J; junction bases unmatched: 7. The CDR3 is made up of 16 amino acids. CDR3 loop: CASSIPQRGGHNEQFF. CDR3 bases: TGTGCCAGTAGTATCCCCCAGCGGGGGGGCCACAATGAGCAGTTCTTC.

The chain is built from TRBV7-9 and TRBJ1-1; D not certain. V was pared by 5 bases and J by 7 bases, with 17 bases between. The CDR3 contains 14 residues. Germline V gene lookup returns CDR1 SEHNR and CDR2 FQNEAQ (reference sequence). The CDR3 sequence: CASSPQGRTLEAFF. CDR3 nucleotide sequence: TGTGCCAGCAGCCCCCAAGGCCGGACCCTTGAAGCTTTCTTT.

The chain combines TRBV4-1 with TRBJ1-2; D possibly corresponds to TRBD1 (5 bases). The ends were cut back, 2 bases at V and 7 bases at J, with 11 bases in the middle. Per the germline V gene, CDR1 is MGHRA and CDR2 is YSYEKL. The CDR3 contains 13 residues. CDR3 DNA sequence: TGCGCCAGCAGCCAACTGGGACTCGCTGGCTACACCTTC. The encoded protein is CASSQLGLAGYTF.

This clone has a handful of counts. V and J are TRBV7-3 and TRBJ2-6; D gene uncertain. V was trimmed by 5 bases and J by 4 bases, leaving 9 bases between them. From germline, CDR1 is SGHTA and CDR2 FQGTGA. CDR3 size: 14 residues. DNA for the CDR3: TGTGCCAGCAGCCCCCTCGGGGGGGCCAACGTCCTGACTTTC. This codes for CASSPLGGANVLTF. Filled out from reference TRBV7-3 and TRBJ2-6, the complete variable domain reads GAGVSQTPSNKVTEKGKYVELRCDPISGHTALYWYRQSLGQGPEFLIYFQGTGAADDSGLPNDRFFAVRPEGSVSTLKIQRTERGDSAVYLCASSPLGGANVLTFGAGSRLTVL.

The V gene is TRBV9, the J gene TRBJ2-1; TRBD1 is a possible D gene (6 bases). The CDR3 sequence is 14 residues long. Per the germline V gene, CDR1 is SGDLS and CDR2 is YYNGEE. V lost 10 bases and J 9 bases, leaving 23 bases between the germline ends. The CDR3 DNA is TGTGCCTCACAGGGAAGCCCCACGATCGGTGAGCAGTTCTTC. This codes for CASQGSPTIGEQFF.

This clone was detected once. For the CDR3, the DNA is TGTGCCAGCAGCCTAGCCCTACATGGCTACACCTTC. It is translated as CASSLALHGYTF. This chain joins TRBV5-8 and TRBJ1-2; no firm D call. From germline, CDR1 is SGHTS and CDR2 YDEGEE. The CDR3 has 12 amino acids. Trimming removed 4 bases from V and 6 bases from J, with 10 bases in between.

The chain carries TRBV18 and TRBJ1-6; D not resolved. Germline CDR1 reads KGHSH; CDR2 reads LQKENI. The CDR3 sequence is 15 residues long. Trimming pared 4 bases from V and 7 bases from J, leaving 14 bases between. CDR3 sequence: CASSQTRAENSPLHF. For the CDR3, the DNA is TGTGCCAGCTCACAGACCCGGGCCGAAAATTCACCCCTCCACTTT.

The rearrangement joins TRBV7-2 to TRBJ2-3, with 8 bases aligning to TRBD2. This CDR3 contains 16 residues. V was pared by 1 base and J by 5 bases, with 8 bases of the junction left unmatched. Germline V gene sequence: CDR1 SGHTA, CDR2 FQGNSA. CDR3 coding DNA: TGTGCCAGCAGCTTAGATGGGGTTAGCGGGGTAGATACGCAGTATTTT. This translates into CASSLDGVSGVDTQYF.

This clone was seen more than once but under ten times. The V call is TRBV7-8, the J call TRBJ2-3; D not resolved. The V and J ends lost 5 bases and 6 bases respectively, with 18 bases between them. Germline CDR1 is SGHVS and CDR2 is FQNEAQ. The CDR3 is 15 residues long. The CDR3 nucleotides read TGTGCCAGCAGCCCCACCAGGCTTGTCCAGGATACGCAGTATTTT. Translated: CASSPTRLVQDTQYF. The complete variable domain, with remaining parts taken from reference TRBV7-8 and TRBJ2-3, reads GAGVSQSPRYKVAKRGQDVALRCDPISGHVSLFWYQQALGQGPEFLTYFQNEAQLDKSGLPSDRFFAERPEGSVSTLKIQRTQQEDSAVYLCASSPTRLVQDTQYFGPGTRLTVL.

The chain employs TRBV4-3 and TRBJ1-2; no reliable D call. The V end was cut by 3 bases, the J end by 0 bases, with 11 bases between. The CDR3 is 15 amino acids. Looked up from germline, CDR1 is LGHNA and CDR2 is YSLEER. This CDR3 is CASSQTSYSNYGYTF. The CDR3 coding sequence is TGCGCCAGCAGCCAGACTTCTTATTCTAACTATGGCTACACCTTC.

The chain combines TRBV6-5 with TRBJ1-2, with TRBD1 as a possible D gene (5 bases). V lost 2 bases, J lost 0 bases, and 13 bases lay in between. Germline assignment: CDR1 MNHEY and CDR2 SVGAGI. The CDR3 is 16 amino acids. The CDR3 DNA reads TGTGCCAGCAGTTACGGGACGGCGACCTCTAACTATGGCTACACCTTC. Its translation is CASSYGTATSNYGYTF.